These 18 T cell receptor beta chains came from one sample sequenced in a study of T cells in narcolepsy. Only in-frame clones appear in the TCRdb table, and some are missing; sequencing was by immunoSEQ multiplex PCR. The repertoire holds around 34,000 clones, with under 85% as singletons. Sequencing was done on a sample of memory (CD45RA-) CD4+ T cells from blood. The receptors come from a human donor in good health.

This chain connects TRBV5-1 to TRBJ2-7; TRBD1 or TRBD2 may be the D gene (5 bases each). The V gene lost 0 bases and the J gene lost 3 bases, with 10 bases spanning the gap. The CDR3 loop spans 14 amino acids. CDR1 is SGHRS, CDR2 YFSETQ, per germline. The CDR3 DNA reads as TGCGCCAGCAGCTTGGCCGAGGGGTACTACGAGCAGTACTTC. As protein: CASSLAEGYYEQYF.

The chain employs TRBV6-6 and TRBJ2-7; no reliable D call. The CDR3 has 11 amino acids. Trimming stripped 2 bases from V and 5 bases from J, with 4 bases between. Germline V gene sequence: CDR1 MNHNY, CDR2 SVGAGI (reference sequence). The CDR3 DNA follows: TGTGCCAGCAGTTACACCGACGAGCAGTACTTC. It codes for CASSYTDEQYF.

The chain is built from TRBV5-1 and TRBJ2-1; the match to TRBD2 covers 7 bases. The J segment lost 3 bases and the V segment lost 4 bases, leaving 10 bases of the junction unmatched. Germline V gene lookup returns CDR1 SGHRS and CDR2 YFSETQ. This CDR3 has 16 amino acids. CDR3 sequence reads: CASSPGLVSGYNEQFF. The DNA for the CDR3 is TGCGCCAGCAGCCCCGGACTAGTCTCGGGCTACAATGAGCAGTTCTTC.

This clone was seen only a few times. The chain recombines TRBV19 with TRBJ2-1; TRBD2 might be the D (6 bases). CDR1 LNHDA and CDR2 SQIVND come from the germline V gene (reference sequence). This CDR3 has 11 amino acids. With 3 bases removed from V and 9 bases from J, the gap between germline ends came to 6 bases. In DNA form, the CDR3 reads TGTGCCAGTAGTATGGGAGGTGAGCAGTTCTTC. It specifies CASSMGGEQFF.

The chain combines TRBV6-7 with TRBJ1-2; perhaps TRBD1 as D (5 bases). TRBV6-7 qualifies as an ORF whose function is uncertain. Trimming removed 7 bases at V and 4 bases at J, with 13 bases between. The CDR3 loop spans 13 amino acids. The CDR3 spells CASKGIGAYGYTF. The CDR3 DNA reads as TGTGCCAGCAAGGGCATTGGGGCCTATGGCTACACCTTC.

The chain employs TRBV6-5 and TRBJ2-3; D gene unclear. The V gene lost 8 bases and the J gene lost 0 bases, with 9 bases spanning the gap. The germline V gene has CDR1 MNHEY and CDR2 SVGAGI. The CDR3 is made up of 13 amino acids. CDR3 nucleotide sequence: TGTGCCAGCCGACCGGGCAGCACAGATACGCAGTATTTT. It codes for CASRPGSTDTQYF.

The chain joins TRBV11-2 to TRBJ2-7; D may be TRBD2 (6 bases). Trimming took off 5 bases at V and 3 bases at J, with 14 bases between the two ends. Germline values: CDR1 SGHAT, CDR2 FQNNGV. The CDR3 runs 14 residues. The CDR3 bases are TGTGCCAGCAGCCGATATATGGGACTCTACGAGCAGTACTTC. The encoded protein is CASSRYMGLYEQYF. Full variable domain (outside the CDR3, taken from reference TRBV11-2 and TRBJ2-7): EAGVAQSPRYKIIEKRQSVAFWCNPISGHATLYWYQQILGQGPKLLIQFQNNGVVDDSQLPKDRFSAERLKGVDSTLKIQPAKLEDSAVYLCASSRYMGLYEQYFGPGTRLTVT.

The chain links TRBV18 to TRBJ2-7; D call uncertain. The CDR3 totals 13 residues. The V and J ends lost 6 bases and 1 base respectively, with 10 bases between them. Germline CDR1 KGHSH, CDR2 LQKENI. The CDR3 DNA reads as TGTGCCAGCTCTTTCGACTCATCCTACGAGCAGTACTTC. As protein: CASSFDSSYEQYF.

The CDR3 region has the DNA TGCGCCAGCAGCTTGCTAAGCGGGAGTGATACGCAGTATTTT. It encodes CASSLLSGSDTQYF. The chain links TRBV5-1 to TRBJ2-3; 8 positions agree with TRBD2. The CDR3 extends over 14 amino acids. In germline, CDR1 is SGHRS, CDR2 YFSETQ. V was clipped by 1 base and J by 6 bases; unmatched bases: 4.

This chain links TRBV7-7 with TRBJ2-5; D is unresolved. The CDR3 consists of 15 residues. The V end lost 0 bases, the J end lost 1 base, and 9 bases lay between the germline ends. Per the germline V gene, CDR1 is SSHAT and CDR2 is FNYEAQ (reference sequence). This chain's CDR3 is CASSLAGGTQETQYF. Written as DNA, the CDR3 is TGTGCCAGCAGCTTAGCCGGCGGAACCCAAGAGACCCAGTACTTC.

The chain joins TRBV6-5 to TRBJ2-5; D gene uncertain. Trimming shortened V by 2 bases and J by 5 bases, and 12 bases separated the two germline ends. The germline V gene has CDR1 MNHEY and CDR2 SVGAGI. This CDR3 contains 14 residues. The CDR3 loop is CASSYLHTRETQYF. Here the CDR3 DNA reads TGTGCCAGCAGTTACCTTCACACACGGGAGACCCAGTACTTC.

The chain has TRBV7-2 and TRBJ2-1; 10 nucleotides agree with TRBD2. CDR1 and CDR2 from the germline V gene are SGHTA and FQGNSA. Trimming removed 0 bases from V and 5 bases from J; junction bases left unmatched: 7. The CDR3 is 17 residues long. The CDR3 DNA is TGTGCCAGCAGCTTAGCGGGACTAGCGCGACCGAACAATGAGCAGTTCTTC. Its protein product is CASSLAGLARPNNEQFF.

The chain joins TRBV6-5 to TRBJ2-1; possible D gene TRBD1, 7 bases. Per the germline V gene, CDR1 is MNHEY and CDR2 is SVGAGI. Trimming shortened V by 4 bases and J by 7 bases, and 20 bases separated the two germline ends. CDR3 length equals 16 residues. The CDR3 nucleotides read TGTGCCAGCAGTTTAACTGGGACTGCCAGGGGGAATGAGCAGTTCTTC. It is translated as CASSLTGTARGNEQFF.

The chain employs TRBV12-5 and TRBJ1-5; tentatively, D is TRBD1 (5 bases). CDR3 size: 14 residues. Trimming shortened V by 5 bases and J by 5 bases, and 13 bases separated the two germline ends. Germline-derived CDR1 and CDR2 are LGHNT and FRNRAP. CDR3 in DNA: TGTGCTAGTGGTCCGGGACGGAGCCATCAGCCCCAGCATTTT. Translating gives CASGPGRSHQPQHF.

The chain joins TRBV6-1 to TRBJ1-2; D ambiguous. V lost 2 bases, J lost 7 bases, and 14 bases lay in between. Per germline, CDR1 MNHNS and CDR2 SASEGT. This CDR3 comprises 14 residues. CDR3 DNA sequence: TGTGCCAGCAGTGAAAGTAGCCCCGTCGGTGGCTACACCTTC. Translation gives CASSESSPVGGYTF.

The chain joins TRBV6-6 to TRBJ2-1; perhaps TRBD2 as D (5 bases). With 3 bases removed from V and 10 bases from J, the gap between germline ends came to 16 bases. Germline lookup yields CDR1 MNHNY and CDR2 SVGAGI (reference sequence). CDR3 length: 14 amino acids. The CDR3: CASSYAKLETEQFF. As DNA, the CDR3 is TGTGCCAGCAGTTATGCCAAACTAGAAACGGAGCAGTTCTTC.

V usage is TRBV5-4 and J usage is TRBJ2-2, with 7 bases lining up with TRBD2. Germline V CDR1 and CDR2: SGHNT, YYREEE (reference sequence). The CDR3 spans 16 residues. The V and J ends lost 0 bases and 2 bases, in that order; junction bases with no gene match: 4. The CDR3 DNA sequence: TGTGCCAGCAGCTTGGGGGCGGGAGCCAACACCGGGGAGCTGTTTTTT. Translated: CASSLGAGANTGELFF.

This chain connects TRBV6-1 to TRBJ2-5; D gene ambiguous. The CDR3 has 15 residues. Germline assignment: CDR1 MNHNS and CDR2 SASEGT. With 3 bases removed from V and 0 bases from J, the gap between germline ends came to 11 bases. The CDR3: CASSDRGEHQETQYF. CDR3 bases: TGTGCCAGCAGTGATCGCGGAGAGCACCAAGAGACCCAGTACTTC.